This entry concerns a single T cell receptor (beta chain). Recruitment covered some 25 US areas and drew participants whose ages spanned about 18 to 95 years. This entry is derived from a study of blood T cell repertoires in COVID-19. As for the study in general: From the United States, Italy and Spain came samples of acute and convalescent COVID-19. Sample material is recorded as cDNA or gDNA derived from T cells, B-cell-depleted T cells, or PBMCs.

Profiling relied on immunoSEQ multiplex PCR, and the TCRdb table lists in-frame clones only, not all of them. The sample has 180,000 or so clones, over 75% seen once. The sequence came from a human donor with acute COVID-19. The donor label of this sample is uncertain. Sequenced input: PBMCs or T cells enriched from blood (not recorded which).

The CDR3 DNA is TGTGCCAGCTCACCCCGGACAGGGGCTGAATCACCCCTCCACTTT. Residues: CASSPRTGAESPLHF. The chain employs TRBV18 and TRBJ1-6; TRBD1 agrees at 9 bases. CDR1 is KGHSH and CDR2 is LQKENI in the germline V gene. The junction had 7 bases not matched to a gene; V was cut back by 3 bases and J by 10 bases. This CDR3 comprises 15 residues. The full variable domain, in which reference TRBV18 and TRBJ1-6 provide the parts outside the CDR3, is NAGVMQNPRHLVRRRGQEARLRCSPMKGHSHVYWYRQLPEEGLKFMVYLQKENIIDESGMPKERFSAEFPKEGPSILRIQQVVRGDSAAYFCASSPRTGAESPLHFGNGTRLTVT.